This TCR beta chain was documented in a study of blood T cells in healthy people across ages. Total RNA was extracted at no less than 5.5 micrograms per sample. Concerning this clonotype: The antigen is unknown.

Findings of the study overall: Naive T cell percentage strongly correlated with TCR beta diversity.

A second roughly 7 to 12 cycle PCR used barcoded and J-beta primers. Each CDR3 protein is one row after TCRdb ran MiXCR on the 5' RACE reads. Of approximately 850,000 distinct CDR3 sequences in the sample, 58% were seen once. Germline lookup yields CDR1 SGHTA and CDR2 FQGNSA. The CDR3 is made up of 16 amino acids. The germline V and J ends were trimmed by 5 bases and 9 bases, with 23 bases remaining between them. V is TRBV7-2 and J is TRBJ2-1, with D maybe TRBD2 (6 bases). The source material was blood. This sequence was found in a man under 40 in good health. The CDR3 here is CASSRLAGGFGSEQFF. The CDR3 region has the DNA TGTGCCAGCAGCAGATTGGCCGGGGGATTTGGGAGTGAGCAGTTCTTC.